This record concerns one T cell receptor beta chain sequence. The sample is drawn from a study of blood T cell repertoires in COVID-19. Background on the study: From T cells, B-cell-depleted T cells, or PBMCs came the material, which was cDNA or gDNA.

The table came from immunoSEQ multiplex PCR; TCRdb's copy has only in-frame clones and leaves some out. The sample includes approximately 83,000 clones, approximately 86% seen only once; the top ten take approximately 7.4%. The germline CDR1 and CDR2 sequences are LNHDA and SQIVND (reference sequence). V lost 5 bases and J 0 bases, leaving 11 bases between the germline ends. The length of the CDR3 is 15 residues. The origin of this receptor is a man in his 70s with acute or convalescent COVID-19. The V call is TRBV19, the J call TRBJ1-5, with D possibly being TRBD1 (6 bases). The sample taken for sequencing was peripheral blood. For the CDR3, the DNA is TGTGCCAGTAGTTCGGACAGAGCTAGCAATCAGCCCCAGCATTTT. Protein sequence: CASSSDRASNQPQHF.